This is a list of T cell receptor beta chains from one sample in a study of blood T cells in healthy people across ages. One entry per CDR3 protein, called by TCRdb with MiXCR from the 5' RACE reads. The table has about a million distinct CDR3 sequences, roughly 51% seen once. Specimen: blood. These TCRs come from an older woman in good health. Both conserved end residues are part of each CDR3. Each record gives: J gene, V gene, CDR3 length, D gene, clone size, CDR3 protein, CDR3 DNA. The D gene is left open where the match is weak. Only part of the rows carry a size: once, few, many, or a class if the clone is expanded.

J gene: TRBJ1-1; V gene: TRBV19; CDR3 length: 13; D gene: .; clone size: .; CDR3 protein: CVSSIVTNTEAFF; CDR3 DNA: TGTGTCAGTAGTATAGTCACGAACACTGAAGCTTTCTTT
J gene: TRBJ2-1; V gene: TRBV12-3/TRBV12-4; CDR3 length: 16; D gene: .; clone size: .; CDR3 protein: CASSSPYAGTYNEQFF; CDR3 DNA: TGTGCCAGCAGTTCCCCGTACGCGGGTACCTACAATGAGCAGTTCTTC
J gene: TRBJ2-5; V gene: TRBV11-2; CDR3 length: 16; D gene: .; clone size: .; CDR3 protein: CASSLLVRNPYNEQYF; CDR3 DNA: TGTGCCAGCAGCTTATTAGTACGAAACCCCTACAATGAGCAGTACTTC
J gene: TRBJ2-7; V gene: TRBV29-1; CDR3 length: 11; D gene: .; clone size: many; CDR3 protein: CSVENGFEQYF; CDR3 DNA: TGCAGCGTTGAGAACGGATTCGAGCAGTACTTC
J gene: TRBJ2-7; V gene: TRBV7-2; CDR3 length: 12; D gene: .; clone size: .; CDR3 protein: CASNVDSYEQYF; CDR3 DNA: TGTGCCAGCAACGTGGACTCTTACGAGCAGTACTTC
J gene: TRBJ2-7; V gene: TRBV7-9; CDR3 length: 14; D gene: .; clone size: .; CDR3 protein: CASSSPPVCYEQYF; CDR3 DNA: TGTGCCAGCAGCTCCCCTCCTGTGTGCTACGAGCAGTACTTC
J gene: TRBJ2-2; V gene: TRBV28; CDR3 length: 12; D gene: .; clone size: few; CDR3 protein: CASSFFSGELFF; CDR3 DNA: TGTGCCAGCAGTTTCTTTTCCGGGGAGCTGTTTTTT
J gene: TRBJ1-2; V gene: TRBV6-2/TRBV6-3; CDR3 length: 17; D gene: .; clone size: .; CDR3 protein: CASSLQGYTNQRYGYTF; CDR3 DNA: TGTGCCAGCAGCCTCCAGGGGTATACCAATCAACGTTATGGCTACACCTTC
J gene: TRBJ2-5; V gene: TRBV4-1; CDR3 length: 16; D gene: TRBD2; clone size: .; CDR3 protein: CASSAPGREVAETQYF; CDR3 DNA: TGCGCCAGCAGTGCTCCGGGGCGGGAGGTGGCTGAGACCCAGTACTTC
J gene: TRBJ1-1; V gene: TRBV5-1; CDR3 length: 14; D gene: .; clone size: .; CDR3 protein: CASSSTSAVAEAFF; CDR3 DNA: TGCGCCAGCAGCTCCACCTCAGCGGTAGCTGAAGCTTTCTTT
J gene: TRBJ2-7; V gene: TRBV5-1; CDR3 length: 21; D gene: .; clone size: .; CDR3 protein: CASSLAGTLRRGSSTSVEQYF; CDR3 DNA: .
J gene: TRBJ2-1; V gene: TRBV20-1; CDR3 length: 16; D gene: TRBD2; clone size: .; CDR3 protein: CSARDRASGRTDEQFF; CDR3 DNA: TGCAGTGCTAGAGATCGGGCTAGCGGGAGGACGGATGAGCAGTTCTTC
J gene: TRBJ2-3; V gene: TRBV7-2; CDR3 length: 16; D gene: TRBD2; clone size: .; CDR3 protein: CASSLLAGGPRDTQYF; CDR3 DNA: TGTGCCAGCAGCTTACTAGCGGGAGGCCCTCGGGATACGCAGTATTTT